This T cell receptor (beta chain) was documented in a study of PD-1 blockade in classical Hodgkin lymphoma. TCRdb's table, derived via immunoSEQ multiplex PCR, lists solely in-frame clones and lacks some. The table has 30,000 to 35,000 clones, 75% to 85% seen once. All patients relapsed after autologous stem cell transplantation, and brentuximab vedotin exposure varied. Study findings and constraints: Undefined causes, possibly disease activity or prior therapy, underlie the repertoire differences. Complete responders started with a diversity level that resembled newly diagnosed patients at baseline.

The CDR3 totals 14 residues. The germline V gene encodes CDR1 MNHEY and CDR2 SVGAGI. Notes on this clone: Its antigen is as yet unknown. The junction departs from germline at one end; a sequencing error may be responsible.

The V call is TRBV6-5, the J call TRBJ1-2; D is possibly TRBD1 (5 bases). The clonotype comes from a human donor with classical Hodgkin lymphoma. This specimen consisted of peripheral blood mononuclear cells (PBMCs), obtained at baseline. The CDR3 spells CASSYSSQGSGYIF. The CDR3, as DNA: TGTGCCAGCAGTTACTCTAGCCAGGGCAGTGGCTACATCTTC.